A single sample gave rise to the 5 T cell receptor beta chains below, sequenced in a study of blood T cell repertoires in COVID-19. TCRdb's copy holds only in-frame clones and misses some; the assay was immunoSEQ multiplex PCR. Of 20,000 to 25,000 clones detected, more than 70% appear once; the ten largest clones hold 2.5% to 4%. Sample: peripheral blood. Receptors were obtained from a man in his forties with acute or convalescent COVID-19.

V and J are TRBV19 and TRBJ2-1; 8 positions agree with TRBD2. In germline, CDR1 is LNHDA, CDR2 SQIVND (reference sequence). The CDR3 loop spans 15 amino acids. V trimming: 5 bases; J trimming: 3 bases; junction bases outside the gene matches: 6. The CDR3 coding sequence is TGTGCCAGTAGTGCTGCGGGAGGACTCTACAATGAGCAGTTCTTC. As protein: CASSAAGGLYNEQFF.

The gene calls are TRBV27 and TRBJ2-3, with 10 bases matching TRBD2. Germline V lookup: CDR1 MNHEY, CDR2 SMNVEV (reference sequence). The V gene end was trimmed by 6 bases and the J gene end by 4 bases; junction bases not matched to a gene: 4. This CDR3 is built from 14 residues. Written as DNA, the CDR3 is TGTGCCAGCAGGCTACTAGCGGGGTCAGATACGCAGTATTTT. It translates to CASRLLAGSDTQYF.

The chain is built from TRBV25-1 and TRBJ1-1, with 10 positions matching TRBD1. The J segment lost 5 bases and the V segment lost 9 bases, leaving 12 bases of the junction unmatched. Germline V CDR1 and CDR2: MGHDK, SYGVNS. The CDR3 has 15 residues. CDR3 coding DNA: TGTGCCAGTAAACAATCCGGGACAGGGGATACTGAAGCTTTCTTT. Translated, it gives CASKQSGTGDTEAFF.

The gene calls are TRBV24-1 and TRBJ2-5; a possible D gene is TRBD2 (5 bases). V was clipped by 4 bases and J by 0 bases, with 8 bases between them. Germline assignment: CDR1 KGHDR and CDR2 SFDVKD. The CDR3 has 14 residues. The CDR3 loop is CATSDPGNQETQYF. The CDR3 DNA is TGTGCCACCAGTGACCCCGGGAACCAAGAGACCCAGTACTTC.

This rearrangement joins TRBV7-9 to TRBJ1-2, with 7 bases that match TRBD1. The CDR3 contains 15 residues. Trimming took 3 bases from V and 6 from J; bases not matched to a gene: 10. CDR1 and CDR2 (germline): SEHNR, FQNEAQ (reference sequence). The CDR3 DNA sequence: TGTGCCAGCAGCTTCCCGGGACAGTCTAAGAATGGCTACACCTTC. Protein sequence: CASSFPGQSKNGYTF.